This entry concerns a single T cell receptor beta chain. Its cognate antigen has yet to be identified. There are no base qualities to consult, and no much larger clone falls within one base. The entry originates in a study of blood T cell repertoires in COVID-19 (TCRdb year 2020). General notes on the study: Collaborator samples came from the United States, Italy and Spain and covered acute and convalescent phases of COVID-19. Nearly every sample came with metadata listing a de-identified subject ID, COVID-19 status, age in years and sex. Where HLA class I and class II types were available, the types were taken from metadata supplied by the sample provider, not from assay-based typing. A freely available public database, intended as a resource for researchers studying the immune response to SARS-CoV-2, is where the repertoires were released. Deeply sampled blood TCRbeta repertoires from subjects exposed to, actively infected with, or recovered from COVID-19 were included in the dataset. Samples were obtained from the ongoing ImmuneRACE study (first 160 participants) and from about 1,300 subjects provided by 6 global collaborators. The prospective study material was composed of cDNA or gDNA derived from T cells, B-cell-depleted T cells, or PBMCs.

Enrolling through a virtual design, the prospective study's participants ranged in age from roughly 18 to 89 years and lived across roughly 23 United States geographic areas. Cohort assignment in the prospective study relied on participant-reported clinical history from a screening survey and a study questionnaire. For ImmuneRACE Cohort 3, a participant was defined as recovered based on two consecutive negative NP/OP PCR tests, clearance by a healthcare professional, or resolution of symptoms. Each participant in the prospective study had whole blood, serum and a nasopharyngeal or oropharyngeal swab collected by mobile phlebotomists. Additional blood draws and questionnaires over a 2-month period could optionally be provided by prospective study participants. Before DNA extraction, prospective study blood samples were shipped either frozen or at room temperature. The immunoSEQ Assay, a bias-controlled multiplex PCR, was used to amplify TCRbeta CDR3 regions from genomic DNA. In the authors' own workflow: The number of nucleated cells in each sample was estimated from the amplification of reference gene primers within the assay. To quantify the absolute abundance of each unique TCRbeta CDR3 rearrangement, sequence reads were collapsed and filtered. Productive Simpson clonality was computed per sample as the square root of Simpson's diversity index over productive rearrangements. TCRdb's version of the immuneACCESS table is confined to in-frame rearrangements and falls short of the full clone set. An unresolved V gene accounts for under half of the shortfall where checked; the remainder is of unknown origin. That table is the source of V, J and clone size, and D and trimming were worked out from the DNA. For this sample there are about 180,000 clones; more than 75% appear just once. The top ten clonotypes cover around 8.6% of the sample.

In the germline V gene, CDR1 corresponds to KGHSH and CDR2 to LQKENI. V loses 5 bases, J loses 0 bases, and the germline ends lie 17 bases apart. Including the terminal cysteine and phenylalanine, the CDR3 comprises 17 residues. Only the CDR3 DNA is retained, 51 bases long and in frame from the first base. The full study reports these points: Clinical and demographic metadata were provided uncurated, with the amount varying by source and participant.

The receptor comes from a woman younger than 45 who had recovered from COVID-19. Sequencing was carried out using PBMCs or T cells enriched from blood (not recorded which). The chain is assembled from TRBV18 and TRBJ1-3, with the D gene call left open. The nucleotide sequence is TGTGCCAGCTCAGCACAAGGACTAACATCCTCTGGAAACACCATATATTTT. It translates as CASSAQGLTSSGNTIYF.